The 24 T cell receptor beta chains below were found in one sample sequenced in a study of blood T cell repertoires in COVID-19. Data came from immunoSEQ multiplex PCR; TCRdb stores just in-frame clones and leaves some out. The data show fewer than 200,000 clones, 75% to 85% seen once. Sequenced material: peripheral blood. These receptor sequences come from a man aged 60 to 75 with acute or convalescent COVID-19.

V gene TRBV14 combines with J gene TRBJ1-3; 8 nucleotides align to TRBD1. The V gene end was trimmed by 4 bases and the J gene end by 4 bases; junction bases not matched to a gene: 6. Germline CDR1 and CDR2: SGHDN and FVKESK. CDR3 length: 15 amino acids. The CDR3 sequence is CASSLLTGVGNTIYF. The CDR3, as DNA: TGTGCCAGCAGCCTCTTGACAGGGGTCGGAAACACCATATATTTT. Combining the CDR3 with reference TRBV14 and TRBJ1-3 gives the whole variable domain EAGVTQFPSHSVIEKGQTVTLRCDPISGHDNLYWYRRVMGKEIKFLLHFVKESKQDESGMPNNRFLAERTGGTYSTLKVQPAELEDSGVYFCASSLLTGVGNTIYFGEGSWLTVV.

V usage is TRBV6-6 and J usage is TRBJ2-7; TRBD2 might be the D (5 bases). V dropped 7 bases and J dropped 4 bases, with 11 bases sitting between them. The length of the CDR3 is 12 residues. The V gene's germline CDR1 is MNHNY and CDR2 SVGAGI (reference sequence). CDR3 region: CASTDSLYEQYF. The CDR3 nucleotides are TGTGCCAGCACGGACTCATTGTACGAGCAGTACTTC.

This chain links TRBV9 with TRBJ1-1; 9 nucleotides match TRBD1. This CDR3 is 15 amino acids long. Per germline, CDR1 SGDLS and CDR2 YYNGEE. The V and J ends lost 2 bases and 5 bases, in that order; junction bases with no gene match: 7. The CDR3 coding sequence is TGTGCCAGCAGCGTGTCCGGGACAGGGTGGACTGAAGCTTTCTTT. Translation: CASSVSGTGWTEAFF.

V usage is TRBV4-3 and J usage is TRBJ2-7; 9 nucleotides agree with TRBD1. The length of the CDR3 is 14 residues. Germline V CDR1 and CDR2: LGHNA, YSLEER. J was trimmed by 3 bases and V by 3 bases; bases with no gene match: 3. CDR3 protein: CASSHRQGDYEQYF. The CDR3 nucleotides read TGCGCCAGCAGCCATCGACAGGGGGACTACGAGCAGTACTTC.

The rearrangement links TRBV12-3 or TRBV12-4 to TRBJ1-5; D is undetermined. Trimming removed 5 bases at V and 7 bases at J, with 9 bases between. The CDR3 is 12 amino acids. The CDR3 loop reads CASSRGEQPQHF. The CDR3 DNA is TGTGCCAGCAGTCGGGGAGAACAGCCCCAGCATTTT.

The chain combines TRBV7-3 with TRBJ2-3, with 9 nucleotides matching TRBD2. The CDR3 covers 16 residues. V trimming: 5 bases; J trimming: 0 bases; junction bases outside the gene matches: 6. Germline CDR1 SGHTA, CDR2 FQGTGA. Here the CDR3 reads CASSQKREASTDTQYF. CDR3 DNA sequence: TGTGCCAGCAGCCAGAAGCGGGAGGCTAGCACAGATACGCAGTATTTT. Variable domain in full (rest from reference TRBV7-3 and TRBJ2-3): GAGVSQTPSNKVTEKGKYVELRCDPISGHTALYWYRQSLGQGPEFLIYFQGTGAADDSGLPNDRFFAVRPEGSVSTLKIQRTERGDSAVYLCASSQKREASTDTQYFGPGTRLTVL.

This chain joins TRBV5-8 and TRBJ1-6, with 7 bases identical to TRBD1. Germline-derived CDR1 and CDR2 are SGHTS and YDEGEE. V was clipped by 4 bases and J by 6 bases; unmatched bases: 10. This CDR3 is 16 amino acids long. The CDR3 loop is CASSPEEGAPNSPLHF. The CDR3 region has the DNA TGTGCCAGCAGCCCGGAGGAGGGGGCCCCTAATTCACCCCTCCACTTT.

This clone was seen only a few times. The V and J genes are TRBV18 and TRBJ2-7; TRBD2 matches 14 bases. CDR1 KGHSH and CDR2 LQKENI come from the germline V gene. The CDR3 sequence is 16 residues long. Trimming took 4 bases from V and 4 from J; bases not matched to a gene: 6. CDR3 DNA sequence: TGTGCCAGCTCACTCGGGACTAGCGGGAGCCGGTACGAGCAGTACTTC. Amino acids: CASSLGTSGSRYEQYF. Based on the CDR3 plus reference TRBV18 and TRBJ2-7, the full variable domain is NAGVMQNPRHLVRRRGQEARLRCSPMKGHSHVYWYRQLPEEGLKFMVYLQKENIIDESGMPKERFSAEFPKEGPSILRIQQVVRGDSAAYFCASSLGTSGSRYEQYFGPGTRLTVT.

This clone turned up a few times. The CDR3 nucleotides read TGCAGCGTTGAAGAGGAGGGGGCTGGGCAGCCCCAGCATTTT. Translated: CSVEEEGAGQPQHF. The rearrangement uses TRBV29-1 and TRBJ1-5, with 7 positions matching TRBD1. Looked up from germline, CDR1 is SQVTM and CDR2 is ANQGSEA. The length of the CDR3 is 14 residues. After removal of 0 bases from V and 7 bases from J, the junction contained 6 bases not matched to a gene.

The rearrangement joins TRBV12-5 to TRBJ1-6; TRBD1 matches at 7 bases. The junction had 8 bases not matched to a gene; V was cut back by 5 bases and J by 7 bases. The CDR3 covers 15 residues. CDR1 is LGHNT and CDR2 is FRNRAP in the germline V gene. The CDR3 DNA sequence: TGTGCTAGTGGTGGAGACAGGGTTAGGAATTCACCCCTCCACTTT. Encoded protein: CASGGDRVRNSPLHF.

V and J are TRBV6-2 or TRBV6-3 and TRBJ1-5; no clear D. Germline assignment: CDR1 MNHEY and CDR2 SVGEGT. The CDR3 is 14 amino acids. V lost 6 bases, J lost 1 base, and 10 bases lay in between. The CDR3 sequence: CASSDGGSNQPQHF. The CDR3 nucleotides are TGTGCCAGCAGCGACGGAGGGAGCAATCAGCCCCAGCATTTT.

Here the CDR3 reads CASSPTGAGAFF. The CDR3 nucleotides read TGTGCCAGCAGCCCGACAGGGGCCGGAGCTTTCTTT. The V and J genes are TRBV11-2 and TRBJ1-1, with 8 bases lining up with TRBD1. Germline CDR1 reads SGHAT; CDR2 reads FQNNGV. V trimming: 5 bases; J trimming: 10 bases; junction bases outside the gene matches: 6. The CDR3 runs to 12 residues.

The J gene is TRBJ1-1, the V gene TRBV30; no reliable D call. This CDR3 is built from 11 residues. Germline CDR1 is GTSNPN and CDR2 is SVGIG (reference sequence). V dropped 1 base and J dropped 10 bases, with 10 bases sitting between them. The CDR3 reads CAWSGQKRAFF. The CDR3, as DNA: TGTGCCTGGAGTGGACAAAAAAGAGCTTTCTTT.

This chain uses TRBV29-1 with TRBJ1-1; no firm D call. Trimming stripped 6 bases from V and 1 base from J, with 9 bases between. Looked up from germline, CDR1 is SQVTM and CDR2 is ANQGSEA. CDR3 length: 12 residues. CDR3 region: CSVRAGNTEAFF. CDR3 nucleotide sequence: TGCAGCGTGCGGGCGGGGAACACTGAAGCTTTCTTT.

This chain links TRBV16 with TRBJ1-2; D gene uncertain. Between the trimmed V and J ends, which lost 0 bases and 4 bases, there was a span of 12 bases. Germline CDR1 KGHSY, CDR2 FQNENV. The CDR3 runs to 15 residues. This CDR3 is CASSQSSEIGYGYTF. Written as DNA, the CDR3 is TGTGCCAGCAGCCAATCGTCCGAGATCGGCTATGGCTACACCTTC.

In the case of this clone: The germline gene is not matched at one end of the junction; a read error may be the cause. Additional DNA sequences in this sample encode the identical CDR3. This rearrangement joins TRBV7-9 to TRBJ2-7; maybe TRBD1 (5 bases). Germline lookup yields CDR1 SEHNR and CDR2 FQNEAQ (reference sequence). The CDR3 covers 16 residues. DNA for the CDR3: TGTGCCAGCAGCCCCTATCCCAGGGCCCAAGAGGACGAACAGTACTTC. Translated, it gives CASSPYPRAQEDEQYF.

The rearrangement links TRBV6-5 to TRBJ2-1; 10 bases align to TRBD1. Germline trimming cut 6 bases from V and 7 bases from J; bases unmatched to any gene: 9. There are 15 residues in the CDR3. From germline, CDR1 is MNHEY and CDR2 SVGAGI. This chain's CDR3 is CASRPGPGQGNEQFF. In DNA, the CDR3 is TGTGCCAGCAGACCCGGTCCGGGACAGGGGAATGAGCAGTTCTTC.

This clone has just one count. The chain has TRBV6-2 or TRBV6-3 and TRBJ2-3, with TRBD2 identical over 12 bases. Germline-derived CDR1 and CDR2 are MNHEY and SVGEGT. After removal of 1 base from V and 5 bases from J, the junction contained 7 bases not matched to a gene. This CDR3 contains 17 residues. The CDR3 spells CASSYWASGGEIDTQYF. The CDR3 bases are TGTGCCAGCAGTTACTGGGCTAGCGGGGGGGAGATAGATACGCAGTATTTT.

In this sample, this clone turned up a few times. V is TRBV2 and J is TRBJ2-5; D gene unclear. CDR1 and CDR2 from the germline V gene are SNHLY and FYNNEI. V was shortened by 4 bases and J by 0 bases, with 3 bases between the two germline ends. This CDR3 spans 12 amino acids. In DNA form, the CDR3 reads TGTGCCAGCAGTGTTAACCAAGAGACCCAGTACTTC. Residues: CASSVNQETQYF.

V is TRBV7-2 and J is TRBJ2-5; possibly TRBD2 for D (6 bases). CDR3 length: 15 amino acids. V gave up 0 bases and J gave up 0 bases, with 8 bases separating them. Germline V gives CDR1 SGHTA, CDR2 FQGNSA. CDR3 in amino acids: CASSLARGNQETQYF. The CDR3 DNA reads as TGTGCCAGCAGCTTAGCGCGGGGTAACCAAGAGACCCAGTACTTC.

This clone was counted between two and nine times. The chain has TRBV6-6 and TRBJ2-7; 10 bases match TRBD2. CDR1 is MNHNY and CDR2 is SVGAGI in the germline V gene (reference sequence). The ends lost 5 bases at V and 2 bases at J; junction bases unmatched: 6. CDR3 size: 15 residues. The CDR3 nucleotides are TGTGCCAGCAGTGACCTAGCGGGGGCTGCCTACGAGCAGTACTTC. This sequence encodes CASSDLAGAAYEQYF.

This clone was seen a few times. The CDR3 region has the DNA TGTGCCAGCAGCGTAGAAGGGAGCCGAGAACAGCCCCAGCATTTT. Amino acid sequence: CASSVEGSREQPQHF. This chain uses TRBV9 with TRBJ1-5; the D is unclear. V lost 0 bases and J 7 bases, leaving 14 bases between the germline ends. Germline V gene data show CDR1 as SGDLS and CDR2 as YYNGEE. The CDR3 extends over 15 amino acids.

The chain is built from TRBV10-2 and TRBJ2-2; 13 bases match TRBD2. Germline loops: CDR1 WSHSY, CDR2 SAAADI. The CDR3 contains 18 residues. With V trimmed by 1 base and J by 6 bases, 8 bases remained unmatched. This CDR3 reads CASSELGLAGRGPGELFF. CDR3 DNA sequence: TGCGCCAGCAGTGAGTTGGGACTAGCGGGGAGAGGTCCCGGGGAGCTGTTTTTT.

The chain couples TRBV7-3 to TRBJ2-2; TRBD2 matches 11 bases. Trimming took 5 bases from V and 1 from J; bases not matched to a gene: 3. The germline CDR1 and CDR2 sequences are SGHTA and FQGTGA. The CDR3 is 16 residues long. CDR3 in DNA: TGTGCCAGCAGCCCCACTAGCGGGGGGAACACCGGGGAGCTGTTTTTT. Residues: CASSPTSGGNTGELFF.